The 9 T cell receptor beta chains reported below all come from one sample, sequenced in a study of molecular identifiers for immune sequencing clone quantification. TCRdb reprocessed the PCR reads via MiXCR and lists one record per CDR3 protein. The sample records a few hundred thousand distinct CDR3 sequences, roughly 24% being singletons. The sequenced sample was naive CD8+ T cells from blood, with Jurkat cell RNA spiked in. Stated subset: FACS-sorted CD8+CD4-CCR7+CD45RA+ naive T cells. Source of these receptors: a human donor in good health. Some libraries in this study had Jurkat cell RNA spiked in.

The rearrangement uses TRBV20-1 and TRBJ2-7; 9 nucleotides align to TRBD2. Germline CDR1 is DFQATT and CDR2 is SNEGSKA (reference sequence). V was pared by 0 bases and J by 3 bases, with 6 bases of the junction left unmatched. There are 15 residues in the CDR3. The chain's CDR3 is CSARDLSGGRYEQYF. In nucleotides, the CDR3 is TGCAGTGCTAGAGATCTTAGCGGGGGTCGCTACGAGCAGTACTTC.

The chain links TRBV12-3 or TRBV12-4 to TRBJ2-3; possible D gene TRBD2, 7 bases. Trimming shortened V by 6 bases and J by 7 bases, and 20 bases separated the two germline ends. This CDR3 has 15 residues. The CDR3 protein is CASSPSGGPYNTQYF. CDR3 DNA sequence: TGTGCCAGCAGCCCCTCCGGGGGGCCGTATAATACGCAGTATTTT.

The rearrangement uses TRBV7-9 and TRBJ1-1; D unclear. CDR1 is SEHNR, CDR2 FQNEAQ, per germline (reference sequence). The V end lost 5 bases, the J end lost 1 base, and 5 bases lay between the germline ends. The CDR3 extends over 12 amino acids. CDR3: CASSESNTEAFF. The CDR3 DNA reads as TGTGCCAGCAGCGAATCGAACACTGAAGCTTTCTTT.

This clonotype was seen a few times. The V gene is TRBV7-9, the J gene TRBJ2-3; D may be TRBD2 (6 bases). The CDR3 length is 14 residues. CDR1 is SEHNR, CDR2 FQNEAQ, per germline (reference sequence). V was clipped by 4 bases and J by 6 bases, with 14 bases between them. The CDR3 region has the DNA TGTGCCAGCAGCTCCAAGGAGGGGCAGGATACGCAGTATTTT. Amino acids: CASSSKEGQDTQYF.

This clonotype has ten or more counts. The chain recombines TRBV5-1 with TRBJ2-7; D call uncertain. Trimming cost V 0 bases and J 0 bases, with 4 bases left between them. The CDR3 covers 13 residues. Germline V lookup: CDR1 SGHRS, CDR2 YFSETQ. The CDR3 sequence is CASSLETSYEQYF. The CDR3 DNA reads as TGCGCCAGCAGCTTGGAAACCTCCTACGAGCAGTACTTC.

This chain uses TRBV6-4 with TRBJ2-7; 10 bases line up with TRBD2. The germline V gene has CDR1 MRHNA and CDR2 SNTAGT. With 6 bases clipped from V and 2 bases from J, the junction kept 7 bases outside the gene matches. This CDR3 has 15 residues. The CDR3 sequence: CASSGTSERPYEQYF. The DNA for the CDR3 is TGTGCCAGCAGCGGGACTAGCGAGCGGCCCTACGAGCAGTACTTC.

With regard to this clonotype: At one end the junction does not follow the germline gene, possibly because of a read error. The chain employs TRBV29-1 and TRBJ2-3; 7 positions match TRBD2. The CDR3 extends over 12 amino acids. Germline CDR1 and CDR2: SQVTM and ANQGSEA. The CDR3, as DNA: TGCAGCGCAGCTAGCGGCACTGATACGCGGTATTTT. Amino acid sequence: CSAASGTDTRYF.

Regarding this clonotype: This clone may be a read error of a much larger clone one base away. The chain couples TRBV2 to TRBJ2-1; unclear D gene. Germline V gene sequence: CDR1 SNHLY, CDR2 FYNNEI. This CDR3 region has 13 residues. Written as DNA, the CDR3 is TGTGCCAGCGAGGATAGCTCCTACAATGGGCAGTTCTTC. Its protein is CASEDSSYNGQFF.

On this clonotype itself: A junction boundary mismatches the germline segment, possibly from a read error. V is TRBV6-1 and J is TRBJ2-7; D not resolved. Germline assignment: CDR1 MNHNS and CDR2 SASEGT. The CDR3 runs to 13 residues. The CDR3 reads CARSLGRTYEQYF. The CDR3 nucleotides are TGTGCCCGCAGCCTGGGAAGGACCTACGAGCAGTACTTC.